This is a list of T cell receptor beta chains from one sample in a study of T cell responses to AZD1222 COVID-19 vaccine. Here immunoSEQ multiplex PCR was the method, and the copy in TCRdb shows in-frame clones only, minus some. Counted here are 80,000 to 100,000 clones, 70% to 90% occurring once; the ten biggest clones make up about an eighth. Specimen: peripheral blood, collected 28 days after the second AZD1222 dose. The receptors originated from an adult who received the AZD1222 COVID-19 vaccine. Each CDR3 is given with its conserved first and last residue. The D gene is left open where the match is weak. Clone size is shown for a subset of rows, as once, few, many or a class of expanded clone.

TRBJ2-1,TRBV10-3,.,.,CATTSRDVDEQFF,TGTGCCACAACTAGCCGGGATGTAGATGAGCAGTTCTTC
TRBJ2-3,TRBV19,TRBD2,.,CASSVSGGYTDTQYF,TGTGCCAGTAGTGTTAGCGGGGGGTACACAGATACGCAGTATTTT
TRBJ1-1,TRBV5-8,TRBD1,.,CASSYLGQGALGEAFF,TGTGCCAGCAGCTACCTTGGACAGGGGGCGCTTGGTGAAGCTTTCTTT
TRBJ1-6,TRBV7-2,TRBD1,once,CASSLDQGANSPLHF,TGTGCCAGCAGCTTAGACCAGGGGGCGAATTCACCCCTCCACTTT
TRBJ2-3,TRBV3-1/TRBV3-2,.,.,CASSQGFTAADTQYF,TGTGCCAGCAGCCAAGGGTTCACGGCGGCAGATACGCAGTATTTT
TRBJ1-5,TRBV7-9,.,.,CASSRGVISPQHF,TGTGCCAGCAGCCGGGGGGTAATCAGCCCCCAGCATTTT
TRBJ2-2,TRBV28,.,once,CASSVPPGIGELFF,TGTGCCAGCAGTGTACCTCCAGGGATCGGGGAGCTGTTTTTT
TRBJ1-2,TRBV7-9,.,once,CASSLLSDSIHGYTF,TGTGCCAGCAGCTTACTTTCCGACAGCATCCATGGCTACACCTTC
TRBJ2-2,TRBV6-5,TRBD2,.,CASSPSGSRIGELFF,TGTGCCAGCAGTCCCAGCGGGAGTAGGATCGGGGAGCTGTTTTTT
TRBJ2-1,TRBV7-3,TRBD2,.,CASSLDPAGYEQFF,TGTGCCAGCAGCTTAGACCCAGCGGGGTATGAGCAGTTCTTC
TRBJ1-4,TRBV19,TRBD1,.,CASSIGDRVGGLLF,TGTGCCAGTAGTATTGGAGACAGGGTGGGTGGCCTTTTGTTT
TRBJ1-1,TRBV7-2,.,.,CASSLVGSTEAFF,TGTGCCAGCAGCTTAGTTGGGAGCACTGAAGCTTTCTTT
TRBJ2-2,TRBV19,TRBD1,.,CASSLGQGTATGELFF,TGTGCCAGTAGTTTGGGACAGGGGACCGCCACCGGGGAGCTGTTTTTT
TRBJ2-3,TRBV10-3,TRBD2,.,CAISELSGGTTDTQYF,TGTGCCATCAGTGAGCTTAGCGGGGGGACGACAGATACGCAGTATTTT
TRBJ1-2,TRBV25-1,.,.,CASSEYPQGNGYTF,TGTGCCAGCAGTGAATATCCCCAAGGCAATGGCTACACCTTC
TRBJ2-3,TRBV29-1,TRBD2,.,CSVDSSSGSLKRTDTQYF,TGCAGCGTTGACTCGAGTAGCGGGAGCCTAAAACGTACAGATACGCAGTATTTT
TRBJ1-5,TRBV28,.,once,CASSYRERPQHF,TGTGCCAGCAGTTACAGGGAGAGGCCCCAGCATTTT
TRBJ1-2,TRBV3-1/TRBV3-2,.,once,CASSQAGGGGYTF,TGTGCCAGCAGCCAAGCCGGGGGCGGAGGCTACACCTTT
TRBJ2-3,TRBV24-1,TRBD2,.,CATAGGGGGTDTQYF,TGTGCCACCGCGGGAGGGGGCGGTGGCACAGATACGCAGTATTTT
TRBJ2-2,TRBV27,TRBD1,.,CASRSDRGLNTGELFF,TGTGCCAGCAGATCGGACAGGGGGCTTAACACCGGGGAGCTGTTTTTT
TRBJ2-7,TRBV7-9,.,.,CASSFGAVSSYEQYF,TGTGCCAGCAGCTTTGGGGCGGTGAGCTCCTACGAGCAGTACTTC
TRBJ2-7,TRBV7-2,.,.,CASSLSPASTAYEQYF,TGTGCCAGCAGCTTAAGCCCGGCCAGTACGGCCTACGAGCAGTACTTC
TRBJ2-1,TRBV7-9,TRBD2,.,CASSSRTSGSYEQFF,TGTGCCAGCAGCTCACGGACTAGCGGGAGCTATGAGCAGTTCTTC
TRBJ2-7,TRBV18,.,.,CASSPQGTSYEQYF,TGTGCCAGCTCACCACAGGGTACCTCCTACGAGCAGTACTTC